This is a list of T cell receptor beta chains from one sample in a study of Ad26.COV2.S vaccination and SARS-CoV-2 variants. Profiling relied on immunoSEQ multiplex PCR, and the TCRdb table lists in-frame clones only, not all of them. The table shows 320,000 or so clones, with around 90% occurring only once. Sequencing was performed on peripheral blood, taken in a trial of Ad26.COV2.S vaccine versus placebo. These receptor sequences come from a person between 18 and 60 years old who received the Ad26.COV2.S COVID-19 vaccine or a placebo. Both conserved end residues are part of each CDR3. Each record gives: clone size, V gene, D gene, J gene, CDR3 protein, CDR3 DNA. The D gene is left open where the match is weak. Size is stated for part of the rows, as once, few or many counts, or as a class when the clone is expanded.

>-|TRBV19|-|TRBJ1-1
CASSIRPQGGTEAFF
TGTGCCAGTAGTATCAGGCCTCAGGGAGGCACTGAAGCTTTCTTT
>-|TRBV6-2/TRBV6-3|-|TRBJ1-5
CASSWDLGGPQHF
TGTGCCAGCAGTTGGGATTTAGGTGGGCCCCAGCATTTT
>-|TRBV24-1|TRBD2|TRBJ2-2
CATSDGERGGVPGELFF
TGTGCCACCAGTGATGGAGAGCGGGGGGGCGTTCCCGGGGAGCTGTTTTTT
>-|TRBV5-5|-|TRBJ2-3
CASSLELVGSTDTQYF
TGTGCCAGCAGCTTAGAGCTAGTCGGGAGCACAGATACGCAGTATTTT
>-|TRBV11-2|TRBD1|TRBJ1-6
CASNPAPKGARNSPLHF
TGTGCCAGCAACCCAGCCCCAAAGGGGGCGAGGAATTCACCCCTCCACTTT
>-|TRBV2|-|TRBJ2-2
CASSEATGHNTGELFF
TGTGCCAGCAGTGAAGCTACAGGGCATAACACCGGGGAGCTGTTTTTT
>few|TRBV4-1|TRBD1|TRBJ1-5
CASSHPGQTNQPQHF
TGCGCCAGCAGCCATCCGGGACAGACGAATCAGCCCCAGCATTTT
>-|TRBV4-1|-|TRBJ1-5
CASSQAETSNQPQHF
TGCGCCAGCAGCCAAGCAGAGACTAGCAATCAGCCCCAGCATTTT
>-|TRBV11-2|-|TRBJ1-2
CASSLMEADSIF
TGTGCCAGCAGCTTAATGGAGGCGGACTCCATCTTC
>-|TRBV29-1|TRBD2|TRBJ2-3
CSVEIVGGNTDTQYF
TGCAGCGTTGAAATAGTGGGAGGGAACACAGATACGCAGTATTTT
>-|TRBV21-1|-|TRBJ1-1
CASSSGQGKTEAFF
TGTGCCAGCAGCTCGGGACAGGGAAAAACTGAAGCTTTCTTT
>-|TRBV6-2/TRBV6-3|-|TRBJ1-1
CASSAQMNTEAFF
TGTGCCAGCAGCGCCCAAATGAACACTGAAGCTTTCTTT
>-|TRBV19|-|TRBJ1-5
CASSQLISNQPQHF
TGTGCCAGTAGCCAATTGATTAGCAATCAGCCCCAGCATTTT
>-|TRBV12-3/TRBV12-4|TRBD2|TRBJ2-5
CASSLAAGTRPYF
TGTGCCAGCAGTTTAGCGGCCGGGACTAGGCCCTACTTC
>-|TRBV3-1/TRBV3-2|-|TRBJ1-1
CASRRMGGTEAFF
TGTGCCAGCAGGAGAATGGGGGGCACTGAAGCTTTCTTT
>-|TRBV5-4|-|TRBJ2-3
CASSPEGLGPDTQYF
TGTGCCAGCAGCCCCGAGGGGCTGGGCCCAGATACGCAGTATTTT
>few|TRBV6-5|-|TRBJ1-1
CASSLGGRTEAFF
TGTGCCAGCAGCCTAGGGGGAAGAACTGAAGCTTTCTTT
>-|TRBV18|TRBD1|TRBJ2-2
CASSPGQGTFGELFF
TGTGCCAGCTCACCAGGACAGGGGACGTTTGGGGAGCTGTTTTTT
>once|TRBV12-3/TRBV12-4|-|TRBJ1-6
CASRGVSPLHF
TGTGCCAGCAGGGGGGTTTCACCCCTCCACTTT
>-|TRBV18|TRBD1|TRBJ2-4
CASSQPRDSPSQYF
TGTGCCAGCTCCCAACCCCGGGACAGCCCCTCTCAGTACTTC
>once|TRBV19|-|TRBJ2-3
CASSIWGAEADTQYF
TGTGCCAGTAGTATTTGGGGGGCTGAGGCAGATACGCAGTATTTT
>-|TRBV6-5|TRBD1|TRBJ2-2
CASRPQGDTGELFF
TGTGCCAGCAGACCCCAGGGGGATACCGGGGAGCTGTTTTTT
>-|TRBV5-4|-|TRBJ2-2
CASSRRQGGNTGELFF
TGTGCCAGCAGCCGAAGACAGGGAGGGAACACCGGGGAGCTGTTTTTT
>-|TRBV5-4|TRBD1|TRBJ2-3
CASSLRQGTDTQYF
TGTGCCAGCAGCTTGAGACAGGGGACAGATACGCAGTATTTT
>-|TRBV19|TRBD1|TRBJ1-5
CASRPPVGDRGISNQPQHF
TGTGCCAGTCGCCCCCCGGTCGGCGACAGGGGGATAAGCAATCAGCCCCAGCATTTT
>-|TRBV4-2|-|TRBJ1-2
CASSQVGDTARANYGYTF
TGTGCCAGCAGCCAAGTCGGGGACACGGCCCGAGCTAACTATGGCTACACCTTC
>-|TRBV6-2/TRBV6-3|-|TRBJ2-5
CASSYPGETQYF
TGTGCCAGCAGTTACCCCGGGGAGACCCAGTACTTC
>-|TRBV7-2|TRBD2|TRBJ2-2
CASRPGLAGPGELFF
TGTGCCAGCAGACCGGGACTAGCGGGGCCCGGGGAGCTGTTTTTT
>-|TRBV6-5|TRBD1|TRBJ1-2
CASSSQGVKSWGYTF
TGTGCCAGCAGTTCTCAGGGGGTGAAGTCTTGGGGCTACACCTTC
>-|TRBV5-6|-|TRBJ1-1
CASSSPSENTEAFF
TGTGCCAGCAGCTCGCCTTCCGAGAACACTGAAGCTTTCTTT
>-|TRBV5-1|-|TRBJ2-2
CASSPKTTGELFF
TGCGCCAGCAGCCCAAAGACCACGGGGGAGCTGTTTTTT
>once|TRBV7-2|-|TRBJ1-2
CASSPSQGLGGYTF
TGTGCCAGCAGCCCCAGCCAGGGGCTCGGTGGCTACACCTTC
>-|TRBV6-5|-|TRBJ1-1
CASRLVRNTEAFF
TGTGCCAGCAGACTTGTTAGGAACACTGAAGCTTTCTTT
>-|TRBV4-3|TRBD1|TRBJ1-1
CASSQATGAFMNTEAFF
TGCGCCAGCAGCCAAGCCACAGGGGCCTTCATGAACACTGAAGCTTTCTTT
>-|TRBV6-5|TRBD1|TRBJ1-6
CASSYQGTANSPLHF
TGTGCCAGCAGTTACCAAGGGACAGCTAATTCACCCCTCCACTTT
>-|TRBV9|-|TRBJ1-1
CASSPITSAPEAFF
TGTGCCAGCAGCCCTATCACATCGGCGCCTGAAGCTTTCTTT
>-|TRBV6-2/TRBV6-3|TRBD1|TRBJ2-1
CASSYFRDRGRKYEQFF
TGTGCCAGCAGTTATTTTCGGGACAGGGGACGTAAGTATGAGCAGTTCTTC
>-|TRBV6-2/TRBV6-3|-|TRBJ2-1
CASSYSGGYEGDEQFF
TGTGCCAGCAGTTACTCGGGTGGGTATGAGGGTGATGAGCAGTTCTTC
>-|TRBV4-3|-|TRBJ1-2
CASSQELDLLADGYTF
TGCGCCAGCAGCCAAGAACTGGATCTTTTAGCCGACGGCTACACCTTC
>-|TRBV29-1|TRBD1|TRBJ1-2
CSVVTGGSYGYTF
TGCAGCGTTGTGACAGGGGGGTCCTATGGCTACACCTTC
>-|TRBV7-6|TRBD1|TRBJ2-2
CASSKGQGAAGELFF
TGTGCCAGCAGCAAAGGACAGGGAGCCGCCGGGGAGCTGTTTTTT
>-|TRBV3-1/TRBV3-2|TRBD1|TRBJ1-2
CASSQKPGQYYGYTF
TGTGCCAGCAGCCAAAAACCGGGACAGTACTATGGCTACACCTTC
>-|TRBV3-1/TRBV3-2|-|TRBJ1-1
CASSRRGGLDTEAFF
TGTGCCAGCAGCCGGAGGGGGGGGTTGGACACTGAAGCTTTCTTT
>-|TRBV13|-|TRBJ2-2
CASSVLGTGELFF
TGTGCCAGCAGCGTGCTAGGAACCGGGGAGCTGTTTTTT
>-|TRBV4-3|-|TRBJ1-1
CASSQVFLSEGEGTEAFF
TGCGCCAGCAGCCAAGTATTCCTTTCAGAGGGGGAGGGCACTGAAGCTTTCTTT
>once|TRBV27|TRBD1|TRBJ1-1
CASSLTQGVTEAFF
TGTGCCAGCAGTTTAACCCAGGGGGTAACTGAAGCTTTCTTT
>-|TRBV4-3|-|TRBJ2-7
CASSQDEGVPGYEQYF
TGCGCCAGCAGCCAGGACGAGGGGGTCCCCGGCTACGAGCAGTACTTC
>-|TRBV3-1/TRBV3-2|-|TRBJ1-1
CASSQLGQSNTEAFF
TGTGCCAGCAGCCAATTAGGGCAGTCGAACACTGAAGCTTTCTTT
>-|TRBV7-2|-|TRBJ1-6
CASSLITTGYSPLHF
TGTGCCAGCAGCTTAATAACTACAGGGTATTCACCCCTCCACTTT
>once|TRBV4-2|-|TRBJ2-1
CASSPRDSGPKNEQFF
TGTGCCAGCAGCCCCCGGGATAGCGGACCAAAAAATGAGCAGTTCTTC
>-|TRBV28|-|TRBJ2-7
CASSSGGLPDEQYF
TGTGCCAGCAGTTCAGGGGGGTTGCCCGACGAGCAGTACTTC
>-|TRBV6-2/TRBV6-3|-|TRBJ2-7
CASSYSIWAGVSKDGSYEQYF
TGTGCCAGCAGTTACTCGATATGGGCAGGGGTGTCGAAGGATGGATCCTACGAGCAGTACTTC
>-|TRBV5-1|TRBD1|TRBJ1-1
CASSLKDRASSAVGIVDTEAFF
TGCGCCAGCAGCTTGAAGGACAGGGCATCGTCGGCTGTGGGAATAGTGGACACTGAAGCTTTCTTT
>-|TRBV5-4|TRBD2|TRBJ2-1
CASSGGWGREGSYNEQFF
TGTGCCAGCAGCGGGGGGTGGGGGCGGGAGGGCTCCTACAATGAGCAGTTCTTC
>-|TRBV3-1/TRBV3-2|TRBD2|TRBJ2-1
CASSPTGGYVSYNEQFF
TGTGCCAGCAGCCCGACGGGGGGGTACGTGTCCTACAATGAGCAGTTCTTC
>-|TRBV15|TRBD2|TRBJ2-5
CATSRFGLAGVTETQYF
TGTGCCACCAGCAGATTCGGACTAGCGGGAGTAACGGAGACCCAGTACTTC
>-|TRBV28|-|TRBJ1-2
CASSETGGTIYGYTF
TGTGCCAGCAGCGAGACAGGCGGAACAATCTATGGCTACACCTTC